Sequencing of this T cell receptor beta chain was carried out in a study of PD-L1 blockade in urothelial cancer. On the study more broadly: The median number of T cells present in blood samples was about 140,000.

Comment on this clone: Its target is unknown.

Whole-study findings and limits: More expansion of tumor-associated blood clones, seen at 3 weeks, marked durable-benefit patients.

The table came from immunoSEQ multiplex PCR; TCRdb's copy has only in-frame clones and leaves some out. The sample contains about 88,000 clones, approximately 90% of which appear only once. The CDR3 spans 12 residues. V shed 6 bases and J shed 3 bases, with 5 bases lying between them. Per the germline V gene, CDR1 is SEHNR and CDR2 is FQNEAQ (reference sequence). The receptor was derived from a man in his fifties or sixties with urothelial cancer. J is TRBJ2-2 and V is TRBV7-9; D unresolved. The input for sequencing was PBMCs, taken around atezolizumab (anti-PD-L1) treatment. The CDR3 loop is CASSRDTGELFF. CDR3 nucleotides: TGTGCCAGCAGTCGCGACACCGGGGAGCTGTTTTTT. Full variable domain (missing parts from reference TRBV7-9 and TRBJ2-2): DTGVSQNPRHKITKRGQNVTFRCDPISEHNRLYWYRQTLGQGPEFLTYFQNEAQLEKSRLLSDRFSAERPKGSFSTLEIQRTEQGDSAMYLCASSRDTGELFFGEGSRLTVL.